Each of the 21 T cell receptor beta chains below was sequenced from the same sample in a study of T cell changes during pregnancy in multiple sclerosis. Clones were sequenced by immunoSEQ multiplex PCR, and TCRdb holds only the in-frame ones, with some missing. The sample consists of tens of thousands of clones, approximately 92% of them appearing once. The starting material was peripheral blood, obtained in the second trimester of pregnancy. These receptors were obtained from a female donor with multiple sclerosis, enrolled in a pregnancy study.

This chain connects TRBV6-6 to TRBJ2-5; D is unresolved. V was pared by 6 bases and J by 1 base, with 9 bases between. This CDR3 is built from 13 residues. CDR1 and CDR2 from the germline V gene are MNHNY and SVGAGI (reference sequence). The CDR3 sequence: CASRSFSQETQYF. CDR3 bases: TGTGCCAGCAGGTCTTTCAGCCAAGAGACCCAGTACTTC.

V gene TRBV5-6 combines with J gene TRBJ2-2; a weak D match, TRBD1 (7 bases). The CDR3 loop spans 16 amino acids. CDR1 SGHDT and CDR2 YYEEEE come from the germline V gene. The germline V and J ends were trimmed by 6 bases and 0 bases, with 15 bases remaining between them. The CDR3 DNA reads as TGTGCCAGCATCCTCAGGGGGGCCGCGAACACCGGGGAGCTGTTTTTT. As protein: CASILRGAANTGELFF.

The J gene is TRBJ1-2, the V gene TRBV27; 8 positions agree with TRBD1. The V gene end was trimmed by 6 bases and the J gene end by 2 bases; junction bases not matched to a gene: 17. Germline CDR1 MNHEY, CDR2 SMNVEV (reference sequence). This CDR3 has 18 amino acids. CDR3 in amino acids: CASSLRSGGIGSNYGYTF. Written as DNA, the CDR3 is TGTGCCAGCAGCTTGAGGTCAGGGGGCATCGGTTCCAACTATGGCTACACCTTC.

This clone occurred once. The rearrangement joins TRBV19 to TRBJ2-5; D possibly corresponds to TRBD2 (5 bases). The V and J ends lost 6 bases and 2 bases respectively, with 16 bases between them. CDR3 length: 15 residues. CDR1 and CDR2 from the germline V gene are LNHDA and SQIVND (reference sequence). The CDR3 region is CASRPPGNNQETQYF. CDR3 DNA: TGTGCCAGTAGGCCCCCCGGGAACAATCAAGAGACCCAGTACTTC.

The chain couples TRBV18 to TRBJ2-3; possible D gene TRBD2, 5 bases. CDR1 and CDR2 from the germline V gene are KGHSH and LQKENI. V was trimmed by 3 bases and J by 1 base, leaving 8 bases between them. This CDR3 spans 14 amino acids. This chain's CDR3 is CASSPGARTDTQYF. CDR3 coding DNA: TGTGCCAGCTCACCGGGAGCTCGCACAGATACGCAGTATTTT.

This chain uses TRBV6-1 with TRBJ2-2; TRBD1 matches at 8 bases. Germline CDR1 and CDR2: MNHNS and SASEGT. The CDR3 contains 14 residues. V lost 11 bases to trimming and J lost 0 bases; unmatched junction nucleotides: 5. CDR3 DNA: TGTGCCGGAGGACAGGGCTCGAACACCGGGGAGCTGTTTTTT. It specifies CAGGQGSNTGELFF.

This rearrangement joins TRBV15 to TRBJ1-5; D is undetermined. Trimming cost V 5 bases and J 2 bases, with 10 bases left between them. The CDR3 loop spans 14 amino acids. Germline V gives CDR1 LNHNV, CDR2 YYDKDF (reference sequence). The CDR3 reads CATSRGWGNQPQHF. CDR3 sequence (DNA): TGTGCCACCAGCCGGGGTTGGGGCAATCAGCCCCAGCATTTT. Variable domain in full (rest from reference TRBV15 and TRBJ1-5): DAMVIQNPRYQVTQFGKPVTLSCSQTLNHNVMYWYQQKSSQAPKLLFHYYDKDFNNEADTPDNFQSRRPNTSFCFLDIRSPGLGDTAMYLCATSRGWGNQPQHFGDGTRLSIL.

The rearrangement uses TRBV10-1 and TRBJ2-1; TRBD1 is a possible D gene (6 bases). There are 14 residues in the CDR3. Trimming left V 5 bases short and J 1 base short, with 9 bases between. Germline V CDR1 and CDR2: WNHNN, SYGVQD (reference sequence). The CDR3 here is CASSQQGSYNEQFF. CDR3 DNA: TGCGCCAGCAGTCAACAGGGATCCTACAATGAGCAGTTCTTC.

The chain carries TRBV25-1 and TRBJ2-3; 8 nucleotides line up with TRBD2. This CDR3 region has 15 residues. The germline V gene encodes CDR1 MGHDK and CDR2 SYGVNS. The V gene end was trimmed by 6 bases and the J gene end by 3 bases; junction bases not matched to a gene: 8. CDR3 sequence reads: CASSETSVFTDTQYF. CDR3 sequence (DNA): TGTGCCAGCAGCGAGACTAGCGTCTTTACAGATACGCAGTATTTT.

The V gene is TRBV28, the J gene TRBJ2-5, with 9 bases lining up with TRBD2. The CDR3 is 16 residues long. V lost 4 bases to trimming and J lost 4 bases; unmatched junction nucleotides: 10. CDR1 is MDHEN, CDR2 SYDVKM, per germline. CDR3 region: CASSSLWREGRETQYF. CDR3 nucleotide sequence: TGTGCCAGCAGTTCCTTATGGCGGGAGGGTAGAGAGACCCAGTACTTC.

This chain uses TRBV7-3 with TRBJ2-1; 9 nucleotides agree with TRBD1. With V trimmed by 5 bases and J by 6 bases, 5 bases remained unmatched. CDR3 length: 14 residues. Germline V gene lookup returns CDR1 SGHTA and CDR2 FQGTGA. The CDR3, as DNA: TGTGCCAGCAGCCTGGGACAGGGAGGCAATGAGCAGTTCTTC. Translated, it gives CASSLGQGGNEQFF. Supplemented by reference TRBV7-3 and TRBJ2-1, the full variable domain reads GAGVSQTPSNKVTEKGKYVELRCDPISGHTALYWYRQSLGQGPEFLIYFQGTGAADDSGLPNDRFFAVRPEGSVSTLKIQRTERGDSAVYLCASSLGQGGNEQFFGPGTRLTVL.

This clone was detected only once. This chain's CDR3 is CASSETGLNTEAFF. For the CDR3, the DNA is TGTGCCAGCAGTGAGACAGGCTTGAACACTGAAGCTTTCTTT. The chain joins TRBV6-1 to TRBJ1-1, with D perhaps matching TRBD1 (6 bases). The V gene lost 3 bases and the J gene lost 0 bases, with 8 bases spanning the gap. The length of the CDR3 is 14 residues. Germline CDR1 MNHNS, CDR2 SASEGT.

CDR3 region: CASSVIGTGELFF. The CDR3 DNA follows: TGTGCCAGCAGCGTTATCGGCACCGGGGAGCTGTTTTTT. The chain is built from TRBV9 and TRBJ2-2, with unresolved D. Germline V gene data show CDR1 as SGDLS and CDR2 as YYNGEE. CDR3 length: 13 amino acids. Trimming pared 2 bases from V and 4 bases from J, leaving 6 bases between.

In DNA, the CDR3 is TGCGCCAGCAGCTTGAACGGCCTTCAGGGTACAAACACAGATACGCAGTATTTT. Its protein product is CASSLNGLQGTNTDTQYF. The chain employs TRBV5-1 and TRBJ2-3; the D gene is possibly TRBD1 (5 bases). Germline assignment: CDR1 SGHRS and CDR2 YFSETQ. The V end was cut by 1 base, the J end by 2 bases, with 20 bases between. The length of the CDR3 is 18 residues.

The V and J genes are TRBV5-4 and TRBJ1-2; D is unresolved. Germline-derived CDR1 and CDR2 are SGHNT and YYREEE (reference sequence). Deletions cut 4 bases from V and 9 bases from J, with 22 bases between. The CDR3 length is 15 residues. As DNA, the CDR3 is TGTGCCAGCAGCCAAGGTAGCGATTCCATTCGGCGCTACACCTTC. Its protein is CASSQGSDSIRRYTF. The whole variable domain, remainder taken from reference TRBV5-4 and TRBJ1-2, is ETGVTQSPTHLIKTRGQQVTLRCSSQSGHNTVSWYQQALGQGPQFIFQYYREEENGRGNFPPRFSGLQFPNYSSELNVNALELDDSALYLCASSQGSDSIRRYTFGSGTRLTVV.

V gene TRBV6-1 combines with J gene TRBJ1-6; D is uncertain. CDR1 and CDR2 (germline): MNHNS, SASEGT. The V end was cut by 0 bases, the J end by 5 bases, with 11 bases between. CDR3 size: 16 residues. The CDR3 spells CASSEAQYPNNSPLHF. In DNA form, the CDR3 reads TGTGCCAGCAGTGAAGCTCAGTACCCCAATAATTCACCCCTCCACTTT.

The chain employs TRBV5-1 and TRBJ2-1, with TRBD1 matching over 8 bases. The germline V gene encodes CDR1 SGHRS and CDR2 YFSETQ. This CDR3 comprises 12 residues. The trim removed 4 bases at V and 13 bases at J, leaving 7 bases unmatched. The DNA of the CDR3 is TGCGCCAGCAGCCCGTCCACAGGGGGACAGTTCTTC. Translating gives CASSPSTGGQFF.

The V and J genes are TRBV10-3 and TRBJ2-3; possible D gene TRBD2, 5 bases. This CDR3 has 12 amino acids. Germline V gives CDR1 ENHRY, CDR2 SYGVKD. The V gene lost 5 bases and the J gene lost 3 bases, with 6 bases spanning the gap. CDR3 protein: CAISRGTDTQYF. The CDR3 nucleotides read TGTGCCATCAGTCGGGGTACAGATACGCAGTATTTT.

The V gene is TRBV6-6, the J gene TRBJ1-2; D perhaps matches TRBD1 (5 bases). From germline, CDR1 is MNHNY and CDR2 SVGAGI (reference sequence). The V end was cut by 5 bases, the J end by 4 bases, with 17 bases between. CDR3 length: 15 residues. The CDR3 is CASSTTQGNVYGYTF. DNA for the CDR3: TGTGCCAGCAGTACCACTCAGGGCAATGTCTATGGCTACACCTTC.

The CDR3 reads CASSDGVRENSNQPQHF. CDR3 DNA sequence: TGTGCCAGCAGTGACGGGGTTCGGGAGAATAGCAATCAGCCCCAGCATTTT. V and J are TRBV2 and TRBJ1-5; D remains unclear. The CDR3 runs to 17 residues. Germline CDR1 reads SNHLY; CDR2 reads FYNNEI. V was clipped by 3 bases and J by 0 bases, with 15 bases between them.

CDR3 DNA sequence: TGCGCCAGCAGGGAATACAGCCGAAATGGAAACACCATATATTTT. It yields the protein CASREYSRNGNTIYF. The J gene is TRBJ1-3, the V gene TRBV10-2; D is uncertain. The CDR3 consists of 15 residues. Germline CDR1 WSHSY, CDR2 SAAADI. V was shortened by 6 bases and J by 3 bases, with 15 bases between the two germline ends.